What follows describes a single T cell receptor (beta chain). Its antigen remains unknown. CDR1 and CDR2 (germline): SGHTA, FQGNSA. The V and J ends lost 5 bases and 4 bases, in that order; junction bases with no gene match: 6. The CDR3 length is 14 residues. This entry belongs to a study of T cell responses to AZD1222 COVID-19 vaccine. Study-wide results and caveats: Donors were chiefly white British, with a greater number of females, and clonal diversity was perhaps underestimated. Dominant at 160-218 and 743-854, vaccine-associated CD4 TCRs also spanned spike. Spike-specific TCR breadth and depth were elevated following two AZD1222 doses. Within unmutated variant regions lay the reported targets of nearly half of spike-specific TCRs.

Here immunoSEQ multiplex PCR was the method, and the copy in TCRdb shows in-frame clones only, minus some. The table has about 120,000 clones, around 82% seen once. This receptor was obtained from an adult in good health. The chain couples TRBV7-2 to TRBJ1-1; the match to TRBD1 covers 8 bases. The sample consisted of peripheral blood, taken on day 0 of AZD1222 vaccination. CDR3 residues: CASSLSGGLTEAFF. The CDR3 DNA reads as TGTGCCAGCAGCCTCTCAGGGGGCCTCACTGAAGCTTTCTTT.